The source of this T cell receptor beta chain is a study of blood T cell repertoires in COVID-19. Study-level background: The cDNA or gDNA used as material had been derived from T cells, B-cell-depleted T cells, or PBMCs.

Per the original data handling: From reference gene primer amplification, estimates of nucleated cell counts were derived. This table comes from immunoSEQ multiplex PCR, and its TCRdb copy is limited to in-frame clones, with some not included. The V and J calls and clone size come from that table; D and trimming were worked out from the DNA. Among 150,000 to 200,000 clones listed, about 81% were seen once. In germline, CDR1 is SNHLY, CDR2 FYNNEI. The CDR3 covers 13 residues. V was pared by 4 bases and J by 6 bases, with 3 bases of the junction left unmatched. The sequenced material came from peripheral blood. This receptor was obtained from a human donor in a cohort sampled during active COVID-19. The genes are TRBV2 and TRBJ2-1, with 7 bases aligning to TRBD1. CDR3 DNA sequence: TGTGCCAGCAGTGTCGCAGGGGGCAATGAGCAGTTCTTC. This translates into CASSVAGGNEQFF.